These 32 T cell receptor beta chains share one sample of origin, sequenced in a study of cytomegalovirus exposure and HLA in healthy donors. The repertoire was sequenced with immunoSEQ multiplex PCR; TCRdb's copy has only in-frame clones and lacks some. The sample includes 250,000 to 400,000 clones, 88% seen only once; the top ten take more than 0.95%. Source material: PBMCs. Receptor source: a man aged 25-45 years in good health and CMV-seronegative.

The genes are TRBV6-1 and TRBJ1-6, with D perhaps TRBD1 (6 bases). Trimming pared 1 base from V and 9 bases from J, leaving 22 bases between. Germline-derived CDR1 and CDR2 are MNHNS and SASEGT. There are 18 residues in the CDR3. CDR3 residues: CASSEGSRGHSLSSPLHF. The CDR3 nucleotides read TGTGCCAGCAGTGAAGGGTCCCGGGGACACTCCCTGAGTTCACCCCTCCACTTT.

The V gene is TRBV7-8, the J gene TRBJ1-2; a weak D match, TRBD1 (5 bases). The ends were cut back, 1 base at V and 5 bases at J, with 20 bases in the middle. This CDR3 contains 17 residues. Germline V gene data show CDR1 as SGHVS and CDR2 as FQNEAQ. The CDR3 protein is CASSLVGGVGLQYGYTF. The CDR3 nucleotides read TGTGCCAGCAGCTTAGTCGGGGGAGTCGGGCTGCAATATGGCTACACCTTC.

Notes on this clone: This sample also contains other DNA sequences that code for the same CDR3. The chain employs TRBV19 and TRBJ1-2, with D hard to call. Trimming cost V 5 bases and J 0 bases, with 10 bases left between them. Germline V CDR1 and CDR2: LNHDA, SQIVND (reference sequence). CDR3 size: 14 residues. This CDR3 reads CASSRTGTNYGYTF. CDR3 sequence (DNA): TGTGCCAGTAGTCGGACTGGTACTAACTATGGCTACACCTTC.

The chain links TRBV7-9 to TRBJ2-5; tentative D call: TRBD2 (6 bases). V shed 3 bases and J shed 2 bases, with 19 bases lying between them. This CDR3 is built from 17 residues. The germline V gene has CDR1 SEHNR and CDR2 FQNEAQ (reference sequence). CDR3 bases: TGTGCCAGCAGCTTCGAAGAACTAGCTATCTGGCAAGAGACCCAGTACTTC. It is translated as CASSFEELAIWQETQYF. The whole variable domain, filled in from reference TRBV7-9 and TRBJ2-5, reads DTGVSQNPRHKITKRGQNVTFRCDPISEHNRLYWYRQTLGQGPEFLTYFQNEAQLEKSRLLSDRFSAERPKGSFSTLEIQRTEQGDSAMYLCASSFEELAIWQETQYFGPGTRLLVL.

This chain links TRBV5-4 with TRBJ1-2; 8 nucleotides match TRBD1. V trimming: 3 bases; J trimming: 8 bases; junction bases outside the gene matches: 12. Germline-derived CDR1 and CDR2 are SGHNT and YYREEE (reference sequence). There are 15 residues in the CDR3. In DNA form, the CDR3 reads TGTGCCAGCAGCTACGGACAGGGTCGTACTCAAGGCTACACCTTC. This sequence encodes CASSYGQGRTQGYTF.

Only a few counts were recorded for this clone. The chain is built from TRBV18 and TRBJ2-1, with unresolved D. This CDR3 region has 15 residues. Germline CDR1 KGHSH, CDR2 LQKENI. Trimming removed 2 bases from V and 6 bases from J, with 14 bases in between. The CDR3 is CASSPGQRSINEQFF. The CDR3 region has the DNA TGTGCCAGCTCACCAGGGCAAAGATCGATCAATGAGCAGTTCTTC.

The DNA of the CDR3 is TGTGCCAGCAGTTACCGCCAGGGATCTATTGGCTACACCTTC. Translated, it gives CASSYRQGSIGYTF. This chain uses TRBV6-5 with TRBJ1-2, with D possibly matching TRBD1 (5 bases). The CDR3 has 14 amino acids. CDR1 and CDR2 from the germline V gene are MNHEY and SVGAGI. The germline V and J ends were trimmed by 2 bases and 7 bases, with 14 bases remaining between them.

The chain is built from TRBV19 and TRBJ2-2, with TRBD2 identical over 12 bases. There are 16 residues in the CDR3. V was pared by 1 base and J by 5 bases, with 2 bases of the junction left unmatched. The germline gives CDR1 LNHDA, CDR2 SQIVND (reference sequence). CDR3 loop: CASSIVTSGGTGELFF. The CDR3 DNA follows: TGTGCCAGTAGTATAGTCACTAGCGGGGGGACCGGGGAGCTGTTTTTT.

The count of this clone is one. This chain joins TRBV2 and TRBJ1-1; D is ambiguous. The germline V gene has CDR1 SNHLY and CDR2 FYNNEI. This CDR3 comprises 16 residues. The V and J ends lost 7 bases and 1 base respectively, with 19 bases between them. The CDR3: CASIITGVLPNTEAFF. CDR3 coding DNA: TGTGCCAGCATCATAACCGGAGTACTCCCGAACACTGAAGCTTTCTTT.

This clone is a singleton in its sample. The V gene is TRBV6-5, the J gene TRBJ1-4, with D possibly TRBD1 on 5 matching bases. The CDR3 extends over 15 amino acids. Trimming shortened V by 2 bases and J by 7 bases, and 14 bases separated the two germline ends. Germline-derived CDR1 and CDR2 are MNHEY and SVGAGI. The DNA of the CDR3 is TGTGCCAGCAGTTACGGGGGGGAAAAGGGTGAAAAACTGTTTTTT. Translating gives CASSYGGEKGEKLFF.

This chain links TRBV11-2 with TRBJ2-2, with TRBD1 matching 7 bases. The CDR3 loop spans 16 amino acids. The germline V gene encodes CDR1 SGHAT and CDR2 FQNNGV. V lost 5 bases to trimming and J lost 3 bases; unmatched junction nucleotides: 9. The CDR3 DNA sequence: TGTGCCAGCAGCCGATACAGGGGATTGGACACCGGGGAGCTGTTTTTT. Protein: CASSRYRGLDTGELFF.

The V call is TRBV4-1, the J call TRBJ1-1; 8 positions match TRBD1. The CDR3 covers 15 residues. Germline CDR1 reads MGHRA; CDR2 reads YSYEKL. Trimming removed 3 bases from V and 6 bases from J; junction bases left unmatched: 9. The CDR3 DNA reads TGCGCCAGCAGCCATAAAGGACAGGGTCCCCCTGAAGCTTTCTTT. It encodes CASSHKGQGPPEAFF.

The gene calls are TRBV2 and TRBJ1-1; D not certain. The CDR3 has 13 amino acids. Trimming took off 7 bases at V and 6 bases at J, with 15 bases between the two ends. Germline V gives CDR1 SNHLY, CDR2 FYNNEI. The CDR3 DNA follows: TGTGCCAGCATCAGAGAGGGAATGGCTGAAGCTTTCTTT. Protein: CASIREGMAEAFF.

The chain uses TRBV5-8 and TRBJ1-6, with D perhaps TRBD1 (6 bases). Trimming left V 3 bases short and J 8 bases short, with 6 bases between. The CDR3 loop spans 12 amino acids. Germline CDR1 and CDR2: SGHTS and YDEGEE. The CDR3 region has the DNA TGTGCCAGCAGCTACAGGGATTCACCCCTCCACTTT. Residues: CASSYRDSPLHF.

The V gene is TRBV5-1, the J gene TRBJ2-7; no reliable D call. Germline-derived CDR1 and CDR2 are SGHRS and YFSETQ. The CDR3 spans 12 residues. Trimming took off 2 bases at V and 3 bases at J, with 6 bases between the two ends. The CDR3 nucleotides are TGCGCCAGCAGCTTACAGAACTACGAGCAGTACTTC. Residues: CASSLQNYEQYF.

The chain links TRBV7-7 to TRBJ2-5; TRBD2 is a possible D gene (6 bases). Germline V gene lookup returns CDR1 SSHAT and CDR2 FNYEAQ (reference sequence). Trimming took off 5 bases at V and 4 bases at J, with 14 bases between the two ends. CDR3 length: 14 amino acids. The CDR3 is CASSVTSLGETQYF. The DNA for the CDR3 is TGTGCCAGCAGCGTGACTAGTCTTGGAGAGACCCAGTACTTC.

The rearrangement uses TRBV10-3 and TRBJ1-1; the D gene is possibly TRBD1 (6 bases). This CDR3 has 13 residues. V lost 6 bases and J lost 3, with 11 bases in between. Germline V CDR1 and CDR2: ENHRY, SYGVKD. The DNA for the CDR3 is TGTGCCATCAGCTCCGGACAGTACACTGAAGCTTTCTTT. This gives the protein CAISSGQYTEAFF.

This clone was recorded once. The gene calls are TRBV7-2 and TRBJ2-3; 9 bases are shared with TRBD2. The CDR3 is made up of 15 amino acids. The V gene's germline CDR1 is SGHTA and CDR2 FQGNSA. J gave up 2 bases and V 3 bases, and 3 bases lay outside the gene matches. The CDR3 nucleotides are TGTGCCAGCAGCTTTCAGCGGGGGGTCACAGATACGCAGTATTTT. It encodes CASSFQRGVTDTQYF.

The genes are TRBV6-5 and TRBJ1-5; 9 bases align to TRBD1. Unmatched junction bases numbered 9, after V lost 6 bases and J lost 6 bases. CDR3 length: 15 residues. Germline loops: CDR1 MNHEY, CDR2 SVGAGI. The chain's CDR3 is CASRRTGEGVQPQHF. Here the CDR3 DNA reads TGTGCCAGCAGAAGGACAGGGGAGGGAGTTCAGCCCCAGCATTTT.

V usage is TRBV5-4 and J usage is TRBJ1-6, with D hard to call. The germline CDR1 and CDR2 sequences are SGHNT and YYREEE (reference sequence). This CDR3 is 13 amino acids long. The ends were cut back, 1 base at V and 7 bases at J, with 6 bases in the middle. The CDR3 loop is CASSLQTNSPLHF. The CDR3 region has the DNA TGTGCCAGCAGCTTGCAAACAAATTCACCCCTCCACTTT.

The chain recombines TRBV25-1 with TRBJ1-3; D gene unclear. V gave up 11 bases and J gave up 4 bases, with 18 bases separating them. Germline lookup yields CDR1 MGHDK and CDR2 SYGVNS. The CDR3 extends over 14 amino acids. The CDR3: CASSENPGGNTIYF. CDR3 DNA sequence: TGTGCCTCTTCGGAAAATCCGGGAGGAAACACCATATATTTT.

The chain carries TRBV5-8 and TRBJ1-5, with D unresolved. This CDR3 is built from 14 residues. V lost 3 bases and J lost 1, with 8 bases in between. Germline-derived CDR1 and CDR2 are SGHTS and YDEGEE. The CDR3 loop is CASSSRSSNQPQHF. CDR3 sequence (DNA): TGTGCCAGCAGCTCCAGGTCCAGCAATCAGCCCCAGCATTTT.

Regarding this clone: The sample carries other DNA sequences with the same CDR3. This sequence joins TRBV20-1 and TRBJ2-5; D remains unclear. Germline V CDR1 and CDR2: DFQATT, SNEGSKA (reference sequence). The V end lost 6 bases, the J end lost 1 base, and 6 bases lay between the germline ends. The CDR3 is 11 residues long. Written as DNA, the CDR3 is TGCAGTGCCCGAGTCCAAGAGACCCAGTACTTC. Its protein is CSARVQETQYF.

This chain joins TRBV2 and TRBJ2-5; 7 bases fit TRBD2. Germline CDR1 SNHLY, CDR2 FYNNEI. CDR3 length: 15 residues. Trimming at V came to 2 bases and at J to 1 base, leaving 4 bases not matched to a gene. CDR3 nucleotides: TGTGCCAGCAGTGAAAAGGGACTACTCCAAGAGACCCAGTACTTC. Protein product: CASSEKGLLQETQYF. Full variable domain (missing parts from reference TRBV2 and TRBJ2-5): EPEVTQTPSHQVTQMGQEVILRCVPISNHLYFYWYRQILGQKVEFLVSFYNNEISEKSEIFDDQFSVERPDGSNFTLKIRSTKLEDSAMYFCASSEKGLLQETQYFGPGTRLLVL.

The rearrangement uses TRBV5-6 and TRBJ1-5, with D perhaps TRBD1 (5 bases). Germline V gene data show CDR1 as SGHDT and CDR2 as YYEEEE. V shed 0 bases and J shed 4 bases, with 14 bases lying between them. CDR3 length equals 16 residues. CDR3 residues: CASSLGMGTSNQPQHF. In DNA, the CDR3 is TGTGCCAGCAGCTTGGGTATGGGGACTTCGAATCAGCCCCAGCATTTT. Combining the CDR3 with reference TRBV5-6 and TRBJ1-5 gives the whole variable domain DAGVTQSPTHLIKTRGQQVTLRCSPKSGHDTVSWYQQALGQGPQFIFQYYEEEERQRGNFPDRFSGHQFPNYSSELNVNALLLGDSALYLCASSLGMGTSNQPQHFGDGTRLSIL.

The chain couples TRBV7-6 to TRBJ2-1, with D possibly being TRBD1 (6 bases). Between the trimmed V and J ends, which lost 6 bases and 4 bases, there was a span of 22 bases. There are 17 residues in the CDR3. Germline loops: CDR1 SGHVS, CDR2 FNYEAQ. Here the CDR3 reads CASSFSPYLDRYNEQFF. CDR3 bases: TGTGCCAGCAGTTTTTCCCCCTATCTGGACAGATACAATGAGCAGTTCTTC.

The table lists this clone with many counts. V is TRBV11-3 and J is TRBJ2-7, with TRBD1 matching 7 bases. This CDR3 contains 15 residues. V shed 0 bases, J shed 2 bases, and the junction held 4 bases outside the gene matches. Germline CDR1 is SGHNT and CDR2 is YENEEA. In nucleotides, the CDR3 is TGTGCCAGCAGCTTAGAGACAGGGACGACCTACGAGCAGTACTTC. Translating gives CASSLETGTTYEQYF. Drawing the rest from reference TRBV11-3 and TRBJ2-7, the complete variable domain is EAGVVQSPRYKIIEKKQPVAFWCNPISGHNTLYWYLQNLGQGPELLIRYENEEAVDDSQLPKDRFSAERLKGVDSTLKIQPAELGDSAVYLCASSLETGTTYEQYFGPGTRLTVT.

The chain links TRBV4-1 to TRBJ2-5, with TRBD1 as a possible D gene (6 bases). Germline V gene data show CDR1 as MGHRA and CDR2 as YSYEKL. Trimming shortened V by 1 base and J by 2 bases, and 11 bases separated the two germline ends. CDR3 length: 15 residues. CDR3 nucleotides: TGCGCCAGCAGCCAAGGAAAGGGACATCAAGAGACCCAGTACTTC. Translated: CASSQGKGHQETQYF.

This sequence joins TRBV5-1 and TRBJ2-5; tentatively, D is TRBD2 (6 bases). Germline assignment: CDR1 SGHRS and CDR2 YFSETQ. V was clipped by 3 bases and J by 4 bases, with 13 bases between them. The CDR3 has 14 residues. CDR3 region: CASSSTGDRETQYF. The CDR3 region has the DNA TGCGCCAGCAGCTCGACGGGGGACCGAGAGACCCAGTACTTC.

V usage is TRBV14 and J usage is TRBJ2-1; 11 positions agree with TRBD2. CDR1 is SGHDN and CDR2 is FVKESK in the germline V gene. The junction had 3 bases not matched to a gene; V was cut back by 5 bases and J by 3 bases. This CDR3 region has 15 residues. In DNA form, the CDR3 reads TGTGCCAGCAGCATTAGCGGGGGGGTCTACAATGAGCAGTTCTTC. This encodes CASSISGGVYNEQFF. Using reference TRBV14 and TRBJ2-1 for the parts outside the CDR3, the full variable domain is EAGVTQFPSHSVIEKGQTVTLRCDPISGHDNLYWYRRVMGKEIKFLLHFVKESKQDESGMPNNRFLAERTGGTYSTLKVQPAELEDSGVYFCASSISGGVYNEQFFGPGTRLTVL.

This clone was counted a single time. The chain links TRBV7-9 to TRBJ2-5, with a possible D match to TRBD2 (6 bases). The CDR3 consists of 15 residues. CDR1 and CDR2 (germline): SEHNR, FQNEAQ (reference sequence). The germline V and J ends were trimmed by 7 bases and 3 bases, with 18 bases remaining between them. CDR3 residues: CASTPRGREKETQYF. CDR3 DNA: TGTGCCAGCACTCCCCGCGGCCGGGAGAAAGAGACCCAGTACTTC.

This CDR3 is CASSLGTGGFSGANVLTF. The CDR3 nucleotides are TGCGCCAGCAGCTTAGGGACAGGGGGTTTCTCTGGGGCCAACGTCCTGACTTTC. The chain employs TRBV5-1 and TRBJ2-6, with TRBD1 matching 11 bases. The CDR3 runs 18 residues. Germline-derived CDR1 and CDR2 are SGHRS and YFSETQ. The ends lost 2 bases at V and 0 bases at J; junction bases unmatched: 4.